Shown below are 13 T cell receptor beta chains from a single sample sequenced in a study of neoadjuvant nivolumab and ipilimumab in lung cancer. TCRdb keeps only in-frame clones here, not all; method: immunoSEQ multiplex PCR. The data contain about 30,000 clones, 92% of them seen just once; the ten biggest clones take up 2% to 2.5%. The specimen was peripheral blood, collected after neoadjuvant nivolumab, alone or with ipilimumab, at or shortly before surgery. These receptor sequences come from an adult with non-small cell lung cancer.

V is TRBV10-2 and J is TRBJ2-2; weak D call: TRBD2 (6 bases). Germline V lookup: CDR1 WSHSY, CDR2 SAAADI. Between the trimmed V and J ends, which lost 0 bases and 0 bases, there was a span of 8 bases. The CDR3 totals 16 residues. The CDR3 nucleotides are TGCGCCAGCAGTGAGTCCGGGGGAGCGAACACCGGGGAGCTGTTTTTT. Amino acids: CASSESGGANTGELFF.

The V gene is TRBV25-1, the J gene TRBJ1-5; no firm D call. Germline CDR1 is MGHDK and CDR2 is SYGVNS. This CDR3 region has 16 residues. V was shortened by 1 base and J by 0 bases, with 10 bases between the two germline ends. CDR3 bases: TGTGCCAGCAGTGAATGGAGACTCAATAGCAATCAGCCCCAGCATTTT. Protein product: CASSEWRLNSNQPQHF.

The gene calls are TRBV15 and TRBJ2-5; no reliable D call. With 1 base removed from V and 1 base from J, the gap between germline ends came to 10 bases. Germline CDR1 LNHNV, CDR2 YYDKDF (reference sequence). The CDR3 length is 15 residues. CDR3 in amino acids: CATSRVPAVQETQYF. DNA of the CDR3: TGTGCCACCAGCAGAGTTCCGGCGGTCCAAGAGACCCAGTACTTC. Together with reference TRBV15 and TRBJ2-5, the CDR3 gives the full variable domain: DAMVIQNPRYQVTQFGKPVTLSCSQTLNHNVMYWYQQKSSQAPKLLFHYYDKDFNNEADTPDNFQSRRPNTSFCFLDIRSPGLGDTAMYLCATSRVPAVQETQYFGPGTRLLVL.

V is TRBV2 and J is TRBJ2-5, with D maybe TRBD2 (5 bases). CDR1 SNHLY and CDR2 FYNNEI come from the germline V gene. The CDR3 length is 13 residues. The ends were cut back, 7 bases at V and 1 base at J, with 10 bases in the middle. CDR3 nucleotide sequence: TGTGCCAGCAAGGGAGAAATCCAAGAGACCCAGTACTTC. This translates into CASKGEIQETQYF.

V usage is TRBV29-1 and J usage is TRBJ1-3; TRBD1 matches 7 bases. V shed 5 bases and J 8 bases; nucleotides not matched to a gene: 9. Germline V gene lookup returns CDR1 SQVTM and CDR2 ANQGSEA. CDR3 length: 13 amino acids. Here the CDR3 DNA reads TGCAGCGTTAGTAAGGGGGCGGGAGACACCATATATTTT. Its protein product is CSVSKGAGDTIYF.

The V call is TRBV9, the J call TRBJ1-3; unclear D gene. V lost 4 bases to trimming and J lost 4 bases, with 9 bases between them. Per germline, CDR1 SGDLS and CDR2 YYNGEE. This CDR3 spans 13 amino acids. The CDR3 sequence is CASSPPTGNTIYF. The CDR3 bases are TGTGCCAGCAGCCCGCCGACGGGAAACACCATATATTTT.

The chain employs TRBV7-2 and TRBJ2-3; D remains ambiguous. The V end was cut by 5 bases, the J end by 7 bases, with 10 bases between. Germline V gene lookup returns CDR1 SGHTA and CDR2 FQGNSA. The CDR3 has 12 amino acids. The CDR3 reads CASSLPHYTQYF. The CDR3 coding sequence is TGTGCCAGCAGCCTCCCACATTATACGCAGTATTTT.

V gene TRBV12-5 combines with J gene TRBJ2-2, with 10 nucleotides matching TRBD2. Germline values: CDR1 LGHNT, CDR2 FRNRAP. CDR3 length: 16 amino acids. Trimming took 5 bases from V and 5 from J; bases not matched to a gene: 8. The CDR3 DNA reads TGTGCTAGTGGTCATCTAGCGGGAGTAGGTACCGGGGAGCTGTTTTTT. It yields the protein CASGHLAGVGTGELFF.

This sequence joins TRBV11-3 and TRBJ2-5; 10 bases line up with TRBD1. Germline V gene lookup returns CDR1 SGHNT and CDR2 YENEEA. This CDR3 spans 15 amino acids. Trimming cost V 4 bases and J 2 bases; bases outside gene matches: 4. CDR3 sequence: CASSSGTGEQETQYF. The CDR3 bases are TGTGCCAGCAGCTCCGGGACAGGGGAGCAAGAGACCCAGTACTTC. Drawing the rest from reference TRBV11-3 and TRBJ2-5, the complete variable domain is EAGVVQSPRYKIIEKKQPVAFWCNPISGHNTLYWYLQNLGQGPELLIRYENEEAVDDSQLPKDRFSAERLKGVDSTLKIQPAELGDSAVYLCASSSGTGEQETQYFGPGTRLLVL.

The chain employs TRBV7-2 and TRBJ2-7, with 9 nucleotides matching TRBD2. Germline V gene lookup returns CDR1 SGHTA and CDR2 FQGNSA. The CDR3 consists of 16 residues. The ends lost 9 bases at V and 0 bases at J; junction bases unmatched: 12. CDR3 in DNA: TGTGCCAGTCGTGAGGGGGCGGGAGGGAGCTCCTACGAGCAGTACTTC. Its translation is CASREGAGGSSYEQYF.

This clone was seen only once. The rearrangement links TRBV10-1 to TRBJ2-4; 7 nucleotides agree with TRBD2. The CDR3 has 14 residues. The germline gives CDR1 WNHNN, CDR2 SYGVQD (reference sequence). V lost 3 bases to trimming and J lost 7 bases; unmatched junction nucleotides: 6. The CDR3 nucleotides read TGCGCCAGCAGTGAATCCGGACTAGGGAACATTCAGTACTTC. This encodes CASSESGLGNIQYF.

The chain links TRBV7-2 to TRBJ2-7; 9 bases match TRBD1. CDR3 size: 16 residues. J lost 2 bases, V lost 0 bases, and 5 bases had no gene match. Germline V lookup: CDR1 SGHTA, CDR2 FQGNSA. CDR3 in amino acids: CASSLAGTGLPYEQYF. CDR3 bases: TGTGCCAGCAGCTTAGCTGGGACAGGGCTTCCCTACGAGCAGTACTTC.

The rearrangement uses TRBV6-1 and TRBJ1-5, with D tentatively TRBD1 (5 bases). V shed 6 bases and J shed 0 bases, with 12 bases lying between them. Germline CDR1 and CDR2: MNHNS and SASEGT. This CDR3 is built from 15 residues. CDR3: CASRWGGNSNQPQHF. The CDR3, as DNA: TGTGCCAGCAGATGGGGCGGAAATAGCAATCAGCCCCAGCATTTT.